This T cell receptor beta chain appears in the sequencing data of a study of T cell responses to AZD1222 COVID-19 vaccine. Study-wide results and caveats: Most donors were white British and more were female, and clonal diversity was possibly underestimated.

This CDR3 contains 13 residues. V gave up 7 bases and J gave up 11 bases; unmatched junction bases: 12. The germline V gene has CDR1 SQVTM and CDR2 ANQGSEA. Profiling relied on immunoSEQ multiplex PCR, and the TCRdb table lists in-frame clones only, not all of them. The sample has about 160,000 clones, about 90% seen once. On this clone itself: Antigen specificity is unknown.

The chain is built from TRBV29-1 and TRBJ1-5; TRBD1 agrees at 9 bases. The sequence came from an adult in good health. The sequencing used peripheral blood, collected on day 0 of AZD1222 vaccination. The CDR3 region is CSAEGQGGQSQHF. CDR3 sequence (DNA): TGCAGCGCGGAGGGACAGGGAGGACAGTCCCAGCATTTT.